Listed below are T cell receptor beta chains from one sample, sequenced in a study of CD8 T cells in ankylosing spondylitis. TCRdb independently ran MiXCR on the 5' RACE reads; one entry per CDR3 protein. This table has 750,000 to 850,000 distinct CDR3 sequences, about 12% appearing once. Sequencing was performed on blood, either unsorted or a sorted T cell fraction (not recorded which). The source is a male donor with ankylosing spondylitis. CDR3s include the opening cysteine and the closing phenylalanine or tryptophan. The order of the fields is D gene, clone size, J gene, V gene, CDR3 DNA, CDR3 protein. D genes are given only for firm matches. Part of the rows lack a size; the others show once, few, many or a class for expanded clones.

D: TRBD2
size: NA
J: TRBJ2-1
V: TRBV24-1
DNA: TGTGCCACCAGTTTCTCTTTGAGCGGGAGAGGGCAGTTCTTC
CDR3: CATSFSLSGRGQFF

D: NA
size: few
J: TRBJ2-7
V: TRBV28
DNA: TGTGCCAGCAGTACCCCAGAGCAGGGCTACTCCTACGAGCAGTACTTC
CDR3: CASSTPEQGYSYEQYF

D: TRBD2
size: NA
J: TRBJ2-7
V: TRBV12-3/TRBV12-4
DNA: TGTGCCAGCAGTTCCCAACTAGCGGGAGTTTACGAGCAGTACTTC
CDR3: CASSSQLAGVYEQYF

D: TRBD1
size: NA
J: TRBJ1-3
V: TRBV7-2
DNA: TGTGCCAGCAGCTCGGACAGGGGATATGGAAACACCATATATTTT
CDR3: CASSSDRGYGNTIYF

D: NA
size: NA
J: TRBJ1-2
V: TRBV4-2
DNA: TGTGCCAGCAGCCACACTCCCTATGGCTACACCTTC
CDR3: CASSHTPYGYTF

D: NA
size: many
J: TRBJ1-6
V: TRBV7-9
DNA: TGTGCCAGCAGCTTTGGACAGAATAATTCACCCCTCCACTTT
CDR3: CASSFGQNNSPLHF

D: TRBD2
size: many
J: TRBJ2-7
V: TRBV10-3
DNA: TGTGCCATCAAAGCGGGAGGTAACTCCTACGAGCAGTACTTC
CDR3: CAIKAGGNSYEQYF

D: TRBD1
size: NA
J: TRBJ2-2
V: TRBV2
DNA: TGTGCCAGCAGTGAAACAGGGGCAGGGGCCGGGGAGCTGTTTTTT
CDR3: CASSETGAGAGELFF

D: TRBD2
size: NA
J: TRBJ2-7
V: TRBV9
DNA: TGTGCCAGCAGCGGAACAATAGCGGGGAGCGAGCAGTACTTC
CDR3: CASSGTIAGSEQYF

D: TRBD2
size: NA
J: TRBJ2-7
V: TRBV18
DNA: TGTGCCAGCTCCCAAAACTCCGGGACTACAGTCTACGAGCAGTACTTC
CDR3: CASSQNSGTTVYEQYF

D: TRBD2
size: NA
J: TRBJ2-1
V: TRBV10-3
DNA: TGTGCCATCAGTGATTACTCCGGGACTAACTTCAATGAGCAGTTCTTC
CDR3: CAISDYSGTNFNEQFF

D: TRBD2
size: few
J: TRBJ2-7
V: TRBV15
DNA: TGTGCCACCAGCCGTACTAGCGGGGATCAAGACTTC
CDR3: CATSRTSGDQDF

D: NA
size: NA
J: TRBJ2-1
V: TRBV7-3
DNA: TGTGCCAGCAGCTTAACTCCAGGGTTCCCCTACAATGAGCAGTTCTTC
CDR3: CASSLTPGFPYNEQFF

D: NA
size: NA
J: TRBJ2-7
V: TRBV4-1
DNA: TGCGCCAGCAGGAGGACCCAGGTGAGCTACGAGCAGTACTTC
CDR3: CASRRTQVSYEQYF

D: TRBD1
size: NA
J: TRBJ1-1
V: TRBV5-1
DNA: TGCGCCAGCAGCTTCCGACAGGGTCGGGACACTGAAGCTTTCTTT
CDR3: CASSFRQGRDTEAFF

D: TRBD1
size: many
J: TRBJ2-5
V: TRBV20-1
DNA: TGCAGTGCTGGATGGGACAGGGGAAGGGAGACCCAGTACTTC
CDR3: CSAGWDRGRETQYF

D: NA
size: NA
J: TRBJ2-7
V: TRBV27
DNA: TGTGCCAGCAGTCCCGGGACACGGGTCTACGAGCAGTACTTC
CDR3: CASSPGTRVYEQYF

D: NA
size: many
J: TRBJ2-5
V: TRBV29-1
DNA: TGCAGCGTTGAAGTCGGGACAAGGATTCGAGAGACCCAGTACTTC
CDR3: CSVEVGTRIRETQYF

D: TRBD1
size: NA
J: TRBJ2-4
V: TRBV20-1
DNA: TGCAGTGCTAGAGGATGGGACAGGGCAGACATTCAGTACTTC
CDR3: CSARGWDRADIQYF

D: NA
size: NA
J: TRBJ2-2
V: TRBV9
DNA: TGTGCCAGCAGCCATGGGCAGTCCGGGGAGCTGTTTTTT
CDR3: CASSHGQSGELFF

D: TRBD2
size: few
J: TRBJ2-3
V: TRBV10-3
DNA: TGTGCCATCAGTGAGTTAGCGGGAGAGGTGACAGATACGCAGTATTTT
CDR3: CAISELAGEVTDTQYF

D: NA
size: few
J: TRBJ1-1
V: TRBV20-1
DNA: TGCAGTGCCCCGACCCTCTCCGGGGGAGCTTTCTTT
CDR3: CSAPTLSGGAFF

D: NA
size: few
J: TRBJ2-3
V: TRBV7-6
DNA: TGTGCCAGCAGCTTACAGGGTTGGACAGATACGCAGTATTTT
CDR3: CASSLQGWTDTQYF

D: TRBD1
size: NA
J: TRBJ2-5
V: TRBV5-1
DNA: TGCGCCAGCAGCTTAGACAGGGCGATCGAGACCCAGTACTTC
CDR3: CASSLDRAIETQYF

D: TRBD2
size: few
J: TRBJ2-1
V: TRBV20-1
DNA: TGCAGTGCTAGTGGTCTAGCGGGAGCAGGGGAGCAGTTCTTC
CDR3: CSASGLAGAGEQFF

D: NA
size: NA
J: TRBJ2-2
V: TRBV12-3/TRBV12-4
DNA: TGTGCCAGCAGTTTAGTGGGTCGAGGGAGGAAGGCCGGGGAGCTGTTTTTT
CDR3: CASSLVGRGRKAGELFF

D: TRBD2
size: many
J: TRBJ2-1
V: TRBV20-1
DNA: TGCAGTGCTGGGGGGACTAGCTCTTACAATGAGCAGTTCTTC
CDR3: CSAGGTSSYNEQFF

D: NA
size: NA
J: TRBJ2-5
V: TRBV7-6
DNA: TGTGCCAGCAGCTTAGGTTTCGAGTACTCCGCGTACTTC
CDR3: CASSLGFEYSAYF

D: NA
size: NA
J: TRBJ2-1
V: TRBV6-1
DNA: TGTGCCAGCAAGCGACTAGCCTACAATGAGCAGTTCTTC
CDR3: CASKRLAYNEQFF

D: TRBD2
size: few
J: TRBJ2-1
V: TRBV20-1
DNA: TGCAGTGCCCCGGGACTAGTAGAGCAGTTCTTC
CDR3: CSAPGLVEQFF

D: NA
size: many
J: TRBJ1-4
V: TRBV12-3/TRBV12-4
DNA: TGTGCCAGCAGAAACACGGGGAAACTGTTTTTT
CDR3: CASRNTGKLFF

D: NA
size: few
J: TRBJ2-7
V: TRBV20-1
DNA: TGCAGTGCCTTCCTTGCGGGGGCCGCCTACGAGCAGTACTTC
CDR3: CSAFLAGAAYEQYF

D: NA
size: many
J: TRBJ2-5
V: TRBV5-1
DNA: TGCGCCAGCAGCCGACAGGGAGGGGACCAAGAGACCCAGTACTTC
CDR3: CASSRQGGDQETQYF

D: NA
size: many
J: TRBJ2-3
V: TRBV29-1
DNA: TGCAGCGTCCGCAGGGGGGTTACAGGGCCAGATACGCAGTATTTT
CDR3: CSVRRGVTGPDTQYF

D: NA
size: NA
J: TRBJ1-1
V: TRBV9
DNA: TGTGCCAGCAGCGTAGGGCCCAGCACTGAAGCTTTCTTT
CDR3: CASSVGPSTEAFF

D: TRBD2
size: many
J: TRBJ2-1
V: TRBV29-1
DNA: TGCAGCGTTGAGGCGGGAGGGAGAAGAAATGAGCAGTTCTTC
CDR3: CSVEAGGRRNEQFF

D: TRBD1
size: NA
J: TRBJ1-5
V: TRBV10-3
DNA: TGTGCCATTGGGACAGGTGATGATCAGCCCCAGCATTTT
CDR3: CAIGTGDDQPQHF

D: NA
size: NA
J: TRBJ2-7
V: TRBV20-1
DNA: TGCAGTGTCCTAGTAGCTACCCCCTCCGAGCAGTACTTC
CDR3: CSVLVATPSEQYF

D: NA
size: few
J: TRBJ1-2
V: TRBV5-1
DNA: TGCGCCAGCAGCTACCGGACACCGACCCGTGCTAACTATGGCTACACCTTC
CDR3: CASSYRTPTRANYGYTF

D: TRBD1
size: few
J: TRBJ2-1
V: TRBV20-1
DNA: TGCAGTGCGGACAGGTCCGCCTACAATGAGCAGTTCTTC
CDR3: CSADRSAYNEQFF

D: NA
size: NA
J: TRBJ1-1
V: TRBV11-2
DNA: TGTGCCAGCACCGACCCGGGCAGATACACTGAAGCTTTCTTT
CDR3: CASTDPGRYTEAFF

D: NA
size: many
J: TRBJ1-5
V: TRBV20-1
DNA: TGCAGTGCTAGGTATGGATTCGCAGGTCAGCCCCAGCATTTT
CDR3: CSARYGFAGQPQHF

D: NA
size: NA
J: TRBJ1-1
V: TRBV4-1
DNA: TGCGCCAGCAGCCCCTACCCCCGGGACACTGAAGCTTTCTTT
CDR3: CASSPYPRDTEAFF

D: NA
size: few
J: TRBJ1-4
V: TRBV7-2
DNA: TGTGCCAGCAGCTGGACGGGGAAGAAAGAAAAACTGTTTTTT
CDR3: CASSWTGKKEKLFF

D: NA
size: NA
J: TRBJ1-2
V: TRBV7-2
DNA: TGTGCCAGCAGCTTAGTGGCGGAGGACTATGGCTACACCTTC
CDR3: CASSLVAEDYGYTF

D: NA
size: NA
J: TRBJ2-7
V: TRBV6-2/TRBV6-3
DNA: TGTGCCAGCAGTTACTCGGACTGGGCCTACGAGCAGTACTTC
CDR3: CASSYSDWAYEQYF

D: NA
size: NA
J: TRBJ2-3
V: TRBV6-1
DNA: TGTGCCAGCAGTCAACCGTCTAGGGATCTCACAGATACGCAGTATTTT
CDR3: CASSQPSRDLTDTQYF

D: NA
size: NA
J: TRBJ2-7
V: TRBV5-1
DNA: TGCGCCAGCAGTGCAGCAGGCCGGGGGTACGAGCAGTACTTC
CDR3: CASSAAGRGYEQYF

D: NA
size: NA
J: TRBJ2-1
V: TRBV4-2
DNA: TGTGCCAGCAGCCAAGACAGTCTTGAGCAGTTCTTC
CDR3: CASSQDSLEQFF

D: NA
size: few
J: TRBJ2-3
V: TRBV20-1
DNA: TGCAGTGCAACAATCGGGGGTCCCACAGATACGCAGTATTTT
CDR3: CSATIGGPTDTQYF

D: TRBD1
size: NA
J: TRBJ2-7
V: TRBV18
DNA: TGTGCCAGCTCATCAGGGGGAGTTACCTACGAGCAGTACTTC
CDR3: CASSSGGVTYEQYF

D: TRBD2
size: many
J: TRBJ2-1
V: TRBV20-1
DNA: TGCAGTGCTAGTGGGACTAGCGGGAGCACCAATGAGCAGTTCTTC
CDR3: CSASGTSGSTNEQFF

D: NA
size: many
J: TRBJ2-1
V: TRBV7-2
DNA: TGTGCCAGCAGCTCCGCCGCTACGTCCTACAATGAGCAGTTCTTC
CDR3: CASSSAATSYNEQFF